This entry concerns a single TCR beta chain. The antigen is unknown. This sample was included in a study of blood T cells in healthy people across ages. Study details: Template switching caught about one barcoded beta molecule for each two T cells. Broader study findings: A roughly linear age-dependent decrease characterized TCR beta diversity per million T cells.

Germline V gene data show CDR1 as MNHEY and CDR2 as SMNVEV (reference sequence). The CDR3 totals 18 residues. V was clipped by 5 bases and J by 5 bases; unmatched bases: 12. A second PCR, run for roughly 7 to 11 cycles, used a sample-barcoded 5' primer plus a J-beta primer mix. TCRdb reprocessed the 5' RACE reads with MiXCR, giving one entry per CDR3 protein. This table holds 1.5 million or so distinct CDR3 sequences, roughly 40% found once. The sample comprised blood. The receptor was isolated from a woman between 18 and 29 years old in good health. This chain connects TRBV27 to TRBJ2-5, with TRBD2 matching over 15 bases. CDR3 sequence reads: CASSPRTSGGANGETQYF. In DNA form, the CDR3 reads TGTGCCAGCAGTCCCCGGACTAGCGGGGGGGCGAATGGTGAGACCCAGTACTTC.